This note documents a single T cell receptor beta chain sequence. What it recognizes is unknown. The data belong to a study of shared clonotypes between healthy human individuals. General study results and limits: The study found lower generation probabilities in non-shared clonotypes than in those shared by all four donors.

Germline V gene data show CDR1 as SGHTA and CDR2 as FQGNSA. This CDR3 spans 15 amino acids. V shed 3 bases and J 2 bases; nucleotides not matched to a gene: 1. Produced via immunoSEQ multiplex PCR; TCRdb's table is partial and in-frame only. The sample records about 1 million clones, about 76% being singletons. The sequence was obtained from a man between 18 and 29 years old in good health. Sequenced sample: memory CD4+ T cells sorted from blood. Subset in this sample: CD45RA-negative fraction. The chain couples TRBV7-2 to TRBJ2-3, with 11 bases identical to TRBD2. DNA for the CDR3: TGTGCCAGCAGCTTTAGCGGGAGGGTCACAGATACGCAGTATTTT. Translating it yields CASSFSGRVTDTQYF.